This T cell receptor (beta chain) was identified in a study of T cell repertoires in cytomegalovirus infection. Overall study: Selection of CMV epitopes for the study included recently identified HLA-C-restricted and well-studied HLA-B-restricted ones. Study-wide results and limits: Identification of carriers of CMV plus the relevant HLA was performed using cumulative public TCR beta family frequency.

Germline V gene lookup returns CDR1 SGHTA and CDR2 FQGTGA. The CDR3 spans 17 residues. Trimming cost V 5 bases and J 1 base; bases outside gene matches: 9. This clonotype was detected only a few times. Its antigen is unidentified. TCRdb independently ran MiXCR on the reads; one entry per CDR3 protein. The table shows around 85,000 distinct CDR3 sequences, with approximately 46% occurring only once. The receptor comes from a human donor in good health (CMV status not recorded). Some clones in this sample may be carry-over from other donors' samples. The chain couples TRBV7-3 to TRBJ2-2; TRBD1 agrees at 8 bases. The sample consisted of CD8+ T cells from cultured PBMCs, taken from culture after CMV antigen stimulation. The CDR3 here is CASSPLGGTGNTGELFF. In DNA form, the CDR3 reads TGTGCCAGCAGCCCCTTAGGTGGGACAGGGAACACCGGGGAGCTGTTTTTT.